The present entry profiles one TCR beta chain with its context. With random hexamers, reverse transcription was performed on about 0.5 to 1 ug of RNA. Amplification of TCR beta CDR3 spanned 54 Vbeta and 13 Jbeta via immunoSEQ multiplex PCR. TCRdb itself ran the immunoSEQ multiplex PCR reads through MiXCR, one entry per CDR3 protein. The sample has approximately 160,000 distinct CDR3 sequences, roughly 92% seen once. The sample comes from a study of CD8 T cells in Susac syndrome. The multiple sclerosis controls were treatment-naive patients affected by stable or active relapsing-remitting disease. Negative isolation was used for CD8+ and CD4+ T cells and FACS enrichment for TEMRA cells. Germline CDR1 and CDR2: LGHNA and YSLEER. The CDR3 totals 14 residues. The V end was cut by 1 base, the J end by 4 bases, with 10 bases between.

The receptor's source is a human donor with multiple sclerosis. Sequencing was carried out using CD4+ T cells from PBMCs. The gene calls are TRBV4-3 and TRBJ1-2; D is unclear. The CDR3 spells CASSQGERTYGYTF. In nucleotides, the CDR3 is TGCGCCAGCAGCCAAGGGGAGCGCACCTATGGCTACACCTTC.